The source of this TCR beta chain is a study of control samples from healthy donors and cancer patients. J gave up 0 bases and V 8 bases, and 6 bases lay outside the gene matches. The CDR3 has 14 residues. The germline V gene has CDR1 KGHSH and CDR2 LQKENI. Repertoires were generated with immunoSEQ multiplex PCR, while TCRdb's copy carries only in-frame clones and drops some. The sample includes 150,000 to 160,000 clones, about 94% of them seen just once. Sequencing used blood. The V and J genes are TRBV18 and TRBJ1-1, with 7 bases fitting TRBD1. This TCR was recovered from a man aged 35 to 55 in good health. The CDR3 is CASALGQVNTEAFF. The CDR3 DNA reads TGTGCCAGCGCGCTCGGACAGGTGAACACTGAAGCTTTCTTT.